This TCR beta chain was sequenced in a study of Graves' ophthalmopathy and Graves' hyperthyroidism. Whole-study results and caveats: With a specificity of 72.22% and a sensitivity of about 70%, the model predicted ophthalmopathy progression. Between ophthalmopathy and stable hyperthyroidism, a 13-signature model drew a separation with about 88% sensitivity and 75% to 82% specificity.

RNA transcripts provided the template for amplifying TCR beta CDR3 regions. Second-round multiplex PCR came after a first-round RT-PCR that employed HTBI primers. TCRdb re-analysed the multiplex PCR reads in MiXCR, keeping a single row per CDR3 protein. The data hold roughly 610,000 distinct CDR3 sequences, with approximately 22% observed a single time. This clonotype was seen many times. Its antigen is unidentified. Germline V CDR1 and CDR2: MGHDK, SYGVNS. The CDR3 is 13 residues long. Trimming stripped 3 bases from V and 6 bases from J, with 11 bases between. The chain carries TRBV25-1 and TRBJ1-1, with TRBD1 as a possible D gene (5 bases). The TCR originated in a woman between 18 and 29 years old with stable Graves' hyperthyroidism. Some clones in this sample may be carry-over from other donors' samples. The sample taken for sequencing was peripheral blood. The CDR3 DNA reads as TGTGCCAGCAGTGACCCGACAGTCGCTGAAGCTTTCTTT. Its translation: CASSDPTVAEAFF.